A single sample gave rise to the 22 T cell receptor beta chains below, sequenced in a study of cytomegalovirus exposure and HLA in healthy donors. Primers: 60 Vbeta forward and 13 Jbeta reverse. Clones were read by immunoSEQ multiplex PCR, and TCRdb kept only the in-frame ones, dropping some. The sample has under 150,000 clones, over 75% seen once. What was sequenced was PBMCs. The receptors were sampled from a woman aged 40-49 years in good health and CMV-seropositive.

This chain joins TRBV4-2 and TRBJ1-2, with D possibly matching TRBD1 (6 bases). The CDR3 extends over 16 amino acids. The germline V gene has CDR1 LGHNA and CDR2 YNFKEQ. Trimming pared 2 bases from V and 1 base from J, leaving 14 bases between. CDR3 sequence (DNA): TGTGCCAGCAGCCAACCTACAGACAGGATTAACTATGGCTACACCTTC. Translation gives CASSQPTDRINYGYTF.

The V call is TRBV28, the J call TRBJ2-7; weak D call: TRBD2 (5 bases). In germline, CDR1 is MDHEN, CDR2 SYDVKM. V dropped 4 bases and J dropped 3 bases, with 16 bases sitting between them. The CDR3 loop spans 15 amino acids. This CDR3 reads CASSSPPSGYYEQYF. Here the CDR3 DNA reads TGTGCCAGCAGTTCGCCCCCCAGCGGCTACTACGAGCAGTACTTC.

J is TRBJ1-2 and V is TRBV28; D is perhaps TRBD1 (5 bases). Between the trimmed V and J ends, which lost 6 bases and 6 bases, there was a span of 11 bases. This CDR3 is 12 amino acids long. The germline V gene has CDR1 MDHEN and CDR2 SYDVKM. The CDR3 nucleotides are TGTGCCAGCAGCCTAGGGGTCCATGGCTACACCTTC. It specifies CASSLGVHGYTF.

This chain links TRBV28 with TRBJ1-1, with TRBD1 as a possible D gene (5 bases). Germline values: CDR1 MDHEN, CDR2 SYDVKM. This CDR3 comprises 16 residues. Trimming removed 5 bases from V and 4 bases from J, with 20 bases in between. CDR3 sequence (DNA): TGTGCCAGCAGTCAAGCGGGACTCAGAACGGGCACTGAAGCTTTCTTT. Encoded protein: CASSQAGLRTGTEAFF.

This clone has only a few counts. J is TRBJ2-5 and V is TRBV28; 9 bases align to TRBD2. Germline V gene sequence: CDR1 MDHEN, CDR2 SYDVKM. The CDR3 is made up of 13 amino acids. The CDR3 loop reads CSGGAGGQETQYF. CDR3 nucleotide sequence: TGTTCCGGGGGAGCGGGGGGACAAGAGACCCAGTACTTC. The full variable domain, its missing parts supplied by reference TRBV28 and TRBJ2-5, is DVKVTQSSRYLVKRTGEKVFLECVQDMDHENMFWYRQDPGLGLRLIYFSYDVKMKEKGDIPEGYSVSREKKERFSLILESASTNQTSMYLCSGGAGGQETQYFGPGTRLLVL.

V gene TRBV28 combines with J gene TRBJ2-7; 9 bases agree with TRBD1. Germline V gene lookup returns CDR1 MDHEN and CDR2 SYDVKM. CDR3 length: 13 amino acids. Trimming at V came to 5 bases and at J to 6 bases, leaving 5 bases not matched to a gene. The CDR3: CASSIGQGSEQYF. In DNA form, the CDR3 reads TGTGCCAGCAGTATCGGACAGGGGAGCGAGCAGTACTTC.

This clone was detected once. The V call is TRBV30, the J call TRBJ2-7; D call uncertain. The germline V gene has CDR1 GTSNPN and CDR2 SVGIG (reference sequence). Trimming stripped 1 base from V and 3 bases from J, with 10 bases between. This CDR3 is built from 13 residues. Written as DNA, the CDR3 is TGTGCCTGGAGTGCATCACAGAACTACGAGCAGTACTTC. It translates to CAWSASQNYEQYF.

This clone was observed once. The rearrangement joins TRBV14 to TRBJ1-2, with unresolved D. V was pared by 4 bases and J by 2 bases, with 5 bases between. The CDR3 runs 12 residues. Germline V gene lookup returns CDR1 SGHDN and CDR2 FVKESK. This CDR3 is CASSPGNYGYTF. CDR3 coding DNA: TGTGCCAGCAGCCCCGGGAACTATGGCTACACCTTC.

This clone came up a few times. The chain recombines TRBV5-1 with TRBJ1-6, with TRBD1 identical over 9 bases. This CDR3 region has 16 residues. Germline V gene sequence: CDR1 SGHRS, CDR2 YFSETQ. J lost 10 bases, V lost 2 bases, and 10 bases had no gene match. CDR3 sequence (DNA): TGCGCCAGCAGCTTACTTTCGGGACAGGGTGGATCACCCCTCCACTTT. Protein sequence: CASSLLSGQGGSPLHF. Full variable domain (rest looked up from reference TRBV5-1 and TRBJ1-6): KAGVTQTPRYLIKTRGQQVTLSCSPISGHRSVSWYQQTPGQGLQFLFEYFSETQRNKGNFPGRFSGRQFSNSRSEMNVSTLELGDSALYLCASSLLSGQGGSPLHFGNGTRLTVT.

The chain uses TRBV9 and TRBJ2-1; 8 bases align to TRBD1. Germline values: CDR1 SGDLS, CDR2 YYNGEE. The CDR3 covers 15 residues. V was pared by 2 bases and J by 4 bases, with 5 bases of the junction left unmatched. CDR3: CASSVGQGLYNEQFF. CDR3 nucleotide sequence: TGTGCCAGCAGCGTCGGACAGGGTTTGTACAATGAGCAGTTCTTC.

The chain joins TRBV2 to TRBJ2-1, with 10 bases matching TRBD1. The junction had 8 bases not matched to a gene; V was cut back by 5 bases and J by 7 bases. The germline gives CDR1 SNHLY, CDR2 FYNNEI. The CDR3 loop spans 15 amino acids. CDR3 nucleotide sequence: TGTGCCAGCAGTCCTGACAGGGGGCCGTGGAATGAGCAGTTCTTC. Protein product: CASSPDRGPWNEQFF.

The V call is TRBV11-2, the J call TRBJ2-7; TRBD2 matches at 7 bases. Germline V gives CDR1 SGHAT, CDR2 FQNNGV. J lost 5 bases, V lost 5 bases, and 9 bases had no gene match. This CDR3 spans 14 amino acids. The CDR3 DNA reads as TGTGCCAGCAGCCGTAGGGCGGGAGCTAACGAGCAGTACTTC. It encodes CASSRRAGANEQYF.

The chain employs TRBV6-6 and TRBJ1-1; a weak D match, TRBD1 (5 bases). With 4 bases removed from V and 1 base from J, the gap between germline ends came to 7 bases. The CDR3 extends over 13 amino acids. Germline values: CDR1 MNHNY, CDR2 SVGAGI (reference sequence). Here the CDR3 reads CASSFQGNTEAFF. CDR3 DNA sequence: TGTGCCAGCAGTTTCCAGGGGAACACTGAAGCTTTCTTT.

The chain couples TRBV27 to TRBJ1-2; no definite D call. Germline loops: CDR1 MNHEY, CDR2 SMNVEV (reference sequence). Trimming left V 5 bases short and J 7 bases short, with 14 bases between. This CDR3 comprises 13 residues. DNA of the CDR3: TGTGCCAGCAGTCCATGGGCGGGCGCTGGCTACACCTTC. This sequence encodes CASSPWAGAGYTF.

V is TRBV2 and J is TRBJ1-5; D gene unclear. CDR1 and CDR2 (germline): SNHLY, FYNNEI. The CDR3 is made up of 15 amino acids. The ends were cut back, 5 bases at V and 4 bases at J, with 15 bases in the middle. The CDR3 nucleotides are TGTGCCAGCAGTTTGTCAGGTGGGTCGAATCAGCCCCAGCATTTT. Translating it yields CASSLSGGSNQPQHF.

The sample holds a few counts of this clone. The rearrangement uses TRBV19 and TRBJ2-2, with D maybe TRBD2 (8 bases). This CDR3 spans 15 amino acids. V was cut by 5 bases and J by 7 bases, with 17 bases left in between. Per the germline V gene, CDR1 is LNHDA and CDR2 is SQIVND (reference sequence). CDR3 residues: CASSGGTAGVGELFF. DNA for the CDR3: TGTGCCAGTAGTGGTGGGACAGCGGGGGTCGGGGAGCTGTTTTTT.

V and J are TRBV5-6 and TRBJ2-1; 10 nucleotides agree with TRBD1. Germline CDR1 SGHDT, CDR2 YYEEEE. The ends lost 2 bases at V and 8 bases at J; junction bases unmatched: 10. The CDR3 consists of 16 residues. In DNA form, the CDR3 reads TGTGCCAGCAGCTTTAGACAGGGGGCCTTAGTCCATGAGCAGTTCTTC. Encoded protein: CASSFRQGALVHEQFF.

The chain links TRBV5-4 to TRBJ2-5; D remains ambiguous. CDR3 size: 12 residues. Trimming shortened V by 4 bases and J by 7 bases, and 11 bases separated the two germline ends. Germline V gene sequence: CDR1 SGHNT, CDR2 YYREEE (reference sequence). The CDR3 region has the DNA TGTGCCAGCAGCCTTTTTACAAGGACCCAGTACTTC. The encoded protein is CASSLFTRTQYF. Based on the CDR3 plus reference TRBV5-4 and TRBJ2-5, the full variable domain is ETGVTQSPTHLIKTRGQQVTLRCSSQSGHNTVSWYQQALGQGPQFIFQYYREEENGRGNFPPRFSGLQFPNYSSELNVNALELDDSALYLCASSLFTRTQYFGPGTRLLVL.

J is TRBJ1-2 and V is TRBV5-5; D gene ambiguous. The CDR3 extends over 13 amino acids. The V end was cut by 2 bases, the J end by 4 bases, with 9 bases between. Germline CDR1 and CDR2: SGHKS and YYEKEE (reference sequence). CDR3 residues: CASSLSLTYGYTF. DNA for the CDR3: TGTGCCAGCAGCTTAAGCCTAACCTATGGCTACACCTTC.

This clone was counted once. CDR3 nucleotides: TGCGCCAGCAGCCTGCTAGCGGGAAGCGAGCAGTACTTC. It is translated as CASSLLAGSEQYF. The chain joins TRBV5-1 to TRBJ2-7, with 9 nucleotides matching TRBD2. Germline values: CDR1 SGHRS, CDR2 YFSETQ. J gave up 6 bases and V 4 bases, and 5 bases lay outside the gene matches. The CDR3 extends over 13 amino acids.

The chain has TRBV9 and TRBJ1-5; no clear D. Between the trimmed V and J ends, which lost 0 bases and 0 bases, there was a span of 4 bases. The CDR3 is 14 residues long. Germline V gene sequence: CDR1 SGDLS, CDR2 YYNGEE. DNA of the CDR3: TGTGCCAGCAGCGTAGCAGATAGCAATCAGCCCCAGCATTTT. Its translation: CASSVADSNQPQHF.

The CDR3 DNA reads as TGTGCCAGCAGCTTGGCCCTAGCGGGCTCCTACAATGAGCAGTTCTTC. Its translation is CASSLALAGSYNEQFF. The chain is built from TRBV5-4 and TRBJ2-1; 8 bases are shared with TRBD2. V dropped 0 bases and J dropped 0; count of bases not matched to a gene: 2. The CDR3 has 16 amino acids. Germline lookup yields CDR1 SGHNT and CDR2 YYREEE (reference sequence).